This T cell receptor (beta chain) was captured by sequencing in a study of blood T cells in healthy people across ages. CDR1 is SGHRS and CDR2 is YFSETQ in the germline V gene. The V gene lost 4 bases and the J gene lost 8 bases, with 21 bases spanning the gap. CDR3 length: 15 residues. Primed by a sample-barcoded 5' primer and a J-beta primer mix, a second PCR proceeded for 7 to 11 cycles. MiXCR, applied by TCRdb to the 5' RACE reads, yields one record per CDR3 protein. The data show around 800,000 distinct CDR3 sequences, around 25% seen once. In its sample, this clonotype was seen a few times. This sample was shared with a second study, whose subject was T cells of mothers and their children. According to that study: Unrelated mother-child pairs always had slightly, but never significantly, lower normalized overlap than related pairs.

This TCR came from a boy under 18 in good health. J is TRBJ1-1 and V is TRBV5-1; D unclear. The specimen sequenced was blood. CDR3 bases: TGCGCCAGCAGCCGCACGGGAAGGGCGAGTTTAGAAGCTTTCTTT. Its protein product is CASSRTGRASLEAFF.